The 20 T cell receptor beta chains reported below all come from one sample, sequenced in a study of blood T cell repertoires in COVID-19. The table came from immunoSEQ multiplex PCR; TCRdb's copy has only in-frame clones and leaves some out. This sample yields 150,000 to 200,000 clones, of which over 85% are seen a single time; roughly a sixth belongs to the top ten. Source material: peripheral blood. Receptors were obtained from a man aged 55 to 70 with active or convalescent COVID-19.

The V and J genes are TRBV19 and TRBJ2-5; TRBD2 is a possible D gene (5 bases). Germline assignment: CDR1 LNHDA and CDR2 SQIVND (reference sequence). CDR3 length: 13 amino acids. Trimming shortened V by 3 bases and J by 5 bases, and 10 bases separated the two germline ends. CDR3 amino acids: CASSMGGLETQYF. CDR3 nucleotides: TGTGCCAGTAGTATGGGCGGGTTGGAGACCCAGTACTTC.

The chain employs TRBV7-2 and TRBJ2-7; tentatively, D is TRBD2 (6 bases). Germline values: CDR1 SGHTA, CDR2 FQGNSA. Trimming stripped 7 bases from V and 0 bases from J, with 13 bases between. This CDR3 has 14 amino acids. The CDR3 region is CASTLGGSSYEQYF. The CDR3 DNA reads TGTGCCAGCACCTTGGGGGGAAGCTCCTACGAGCAGTACTTC.

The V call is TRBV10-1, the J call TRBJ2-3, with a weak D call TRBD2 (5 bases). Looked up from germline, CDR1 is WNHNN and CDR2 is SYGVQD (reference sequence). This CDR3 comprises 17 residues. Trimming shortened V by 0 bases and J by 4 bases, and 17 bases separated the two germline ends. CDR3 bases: TGCGCCAGCAGTGAGTCCGTCGACCGGAGGTTGGCAGATACGCAGTATTTT. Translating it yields CASSESVDRRLADTQYF.

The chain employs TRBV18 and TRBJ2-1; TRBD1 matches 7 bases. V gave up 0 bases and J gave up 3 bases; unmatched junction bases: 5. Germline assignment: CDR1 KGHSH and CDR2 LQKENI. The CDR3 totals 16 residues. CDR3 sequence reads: CASSPPGGEIYNEQFF. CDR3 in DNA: TGTGCCAGCTCACCACCAGGGGGCGAAATCTACAATGAGCAGTTCTTC.

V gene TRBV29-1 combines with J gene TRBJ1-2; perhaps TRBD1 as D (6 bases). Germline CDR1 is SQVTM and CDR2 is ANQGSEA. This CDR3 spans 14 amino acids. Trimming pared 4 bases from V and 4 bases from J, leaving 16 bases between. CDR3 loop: CSVGSGVSTYGYTF. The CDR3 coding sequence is TGCAGCGTTGGATCAGGGGTCTCAACCTATGGCTACACCTTC.

The CDR3 bases are TGTGCCAGCAGTCCGACTGGGACAGGGGATCAGCCCCAGCATTTT. Its protein product is CASSPTGTGDQPQHF. This sequence joins TRBV6-5 and TRBJ1-5; 10 nucleotides agree with TRBD1. The CDR3 extends over 15 amino acids. Germline loops: CDR1 MNHEY, CDR2 SVGAGI. With V trimmed by 5 bases and J by 5 bases, 6 bases remained unmatched.

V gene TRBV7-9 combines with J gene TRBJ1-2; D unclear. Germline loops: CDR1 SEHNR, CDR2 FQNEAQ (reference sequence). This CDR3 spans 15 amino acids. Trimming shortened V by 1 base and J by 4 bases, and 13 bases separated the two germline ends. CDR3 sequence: CASSLEIGLIYGYTF. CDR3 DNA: TGTGCCAGCAGCTTAGAGATAGGACTGATCTATGGCTACACCTTC. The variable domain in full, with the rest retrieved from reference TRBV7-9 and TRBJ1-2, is DTGVSQNPRHKITKRGQNVTFRCDPISEHNRLYWYRQTLGQGPEFLTYFQNEAQLEKSRLLSDRFSAERPKGSFSTLEIQRTEQGDSAMYLCASSLEIGLIYGYTFGSGTRLTVV.

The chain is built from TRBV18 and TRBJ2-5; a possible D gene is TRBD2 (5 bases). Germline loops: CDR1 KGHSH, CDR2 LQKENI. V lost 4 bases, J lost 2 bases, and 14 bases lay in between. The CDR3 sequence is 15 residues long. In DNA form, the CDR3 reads TGTGCCAGCTCACTACGACCGGGAAAACAAGAGACCCAGTACTTC. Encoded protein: CASSLRPGKQETQYF. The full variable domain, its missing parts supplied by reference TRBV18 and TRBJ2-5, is NAGVMQNPRHLVRRRGQEARLRCSPMKGHSHVYWYRQLPEEGLKFMVYLQKENIIDESGMPKERFSAEFPKEGPSILRIQQVVRGDSAAYFCASSLRPGKQETQYFGPGTRLLVL.

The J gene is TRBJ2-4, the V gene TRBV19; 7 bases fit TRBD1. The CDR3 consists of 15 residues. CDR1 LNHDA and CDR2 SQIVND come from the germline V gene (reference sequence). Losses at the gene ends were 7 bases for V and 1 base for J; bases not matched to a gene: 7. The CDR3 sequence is CASTLTGMAKNIQYF. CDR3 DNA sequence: TGTGCCAGTACCTTGACAGGGATGGCCAAAAACATTCAGTACTTC.

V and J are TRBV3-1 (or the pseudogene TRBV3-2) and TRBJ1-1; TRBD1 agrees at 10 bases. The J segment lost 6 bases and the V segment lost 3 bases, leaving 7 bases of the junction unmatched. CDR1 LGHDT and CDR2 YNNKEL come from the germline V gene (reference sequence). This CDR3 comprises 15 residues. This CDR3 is CASSQGDRGRPEAFF. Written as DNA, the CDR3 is TGTGCCAGCAGCCAGGGGGACAGGGGACGTCCTGAAGCTTTCTTT.

The CDR3 DNA follows: TGTGCCAGCAGCCGGACCGGGACTAGCGGGAGCAACTCCTACGAGCAGTACTTC. It codes for CASSRTGTSGSNSYEQYF. This chain uses TRBV3-1 (or the pseudogene TRBV3-2) with TRBJ2-7; 14 nucleotides agree with TRBD2. Germline V gene lookup returns CDR1 LGHDT and CDR2 YNNKEL (reference sequence). The junction had 8 bases not matched to a gene; V was cut back by 4 bases and J by 0 bases. This CDR3 region has 18 residues.

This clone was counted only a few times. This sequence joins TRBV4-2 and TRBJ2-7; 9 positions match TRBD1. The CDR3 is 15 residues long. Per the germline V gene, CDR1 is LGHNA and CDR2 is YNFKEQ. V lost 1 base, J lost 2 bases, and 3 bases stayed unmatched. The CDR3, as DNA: TGTGCCAGCAGCCAAGCCGGGACAGGGCCCTACGAGCAGTACTTC. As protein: CASSQAGTGPYEQYF.

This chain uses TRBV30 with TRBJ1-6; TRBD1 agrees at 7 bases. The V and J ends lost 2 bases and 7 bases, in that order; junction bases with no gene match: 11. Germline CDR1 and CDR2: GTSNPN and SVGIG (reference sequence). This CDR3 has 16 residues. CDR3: CAWSPSRTGPNSPLHF. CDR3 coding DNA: TGTGCCTGGAGTCCGTCCCGGACAGGTCCAAATTCACCCCTCCACTTT.

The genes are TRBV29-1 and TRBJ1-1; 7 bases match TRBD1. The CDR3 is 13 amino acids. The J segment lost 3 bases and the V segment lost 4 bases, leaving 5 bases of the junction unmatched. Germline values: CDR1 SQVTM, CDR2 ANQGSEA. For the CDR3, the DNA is TGCAGCGTTGCCCGAGGACAGGACACTGAAGCTTTCTTT. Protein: CSVARGQDTEAFF.

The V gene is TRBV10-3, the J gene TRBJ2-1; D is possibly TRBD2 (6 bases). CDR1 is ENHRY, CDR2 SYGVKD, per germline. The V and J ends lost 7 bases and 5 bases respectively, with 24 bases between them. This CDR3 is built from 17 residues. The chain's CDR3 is CAINPSGRGGANNEQFF. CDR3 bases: TGTGCCATCAACCCTTCGGGTCGCGGCGGGGCTAACAATGAGCAGTTCTTC.

DNA for the CDR3: TGTGCCAGCAGCACTGAGACAGGCCTAGGGGACTACACCTTC. Translation gives CASSTETGLGDYTF. The J gene is TRBJ1-2, the V gene TRBV6-5, with D possibly TRBD1 on 6 matching bases. The CDR3 has 14 amino acids. CDR1 and CDR2 (germline): MNHEY, SVGAGI. V was clipped by 6 bases and J by 10 bases, with 21 bases between them.

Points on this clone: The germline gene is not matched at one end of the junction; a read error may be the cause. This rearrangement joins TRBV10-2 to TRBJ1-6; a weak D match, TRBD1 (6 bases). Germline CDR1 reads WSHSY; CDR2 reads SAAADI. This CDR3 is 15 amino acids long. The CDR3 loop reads CASCEGGGEGSPLHF. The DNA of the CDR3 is TGCGCCAGCTGTGAGGGGGGGGGAGAGGGATCACCCCTCCACTTT.

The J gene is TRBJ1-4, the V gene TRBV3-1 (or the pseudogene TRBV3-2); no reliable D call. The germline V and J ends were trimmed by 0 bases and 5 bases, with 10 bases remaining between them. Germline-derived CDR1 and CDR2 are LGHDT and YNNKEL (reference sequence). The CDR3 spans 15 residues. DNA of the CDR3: TGTGCCAGCAGCCAAGATACGGTCCCGAATGAAAAACTGTTTTTT. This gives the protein CASSQDTVPNEKLFF.

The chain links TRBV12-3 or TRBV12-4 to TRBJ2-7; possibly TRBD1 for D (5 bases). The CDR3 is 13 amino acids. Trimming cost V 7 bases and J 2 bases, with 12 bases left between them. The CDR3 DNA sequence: TGTGCCAGCACCTCGACAGAAACCTACGAGCAGTACTTC. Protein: CASTSTETYEQYF.

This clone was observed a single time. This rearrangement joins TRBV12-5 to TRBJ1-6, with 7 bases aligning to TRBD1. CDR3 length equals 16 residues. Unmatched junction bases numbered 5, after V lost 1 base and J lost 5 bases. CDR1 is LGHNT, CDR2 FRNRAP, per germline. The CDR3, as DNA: TGTGCTAGTGGTTTGGATCAGGGGGGCCATAATTCACCCCTCCACTTT. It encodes CASGLDQGGHNSPLHF.